The source of this T cell receptor (beta chain) is a study of blood T cell repertoires in COVID-19. About the research overall: Specimens from acute and convalescent COVID-19 originated in the United States, Italy and Spain.

The germline V gene has CDR1 MGHDK and CDR2 SYGVNS. The CDR3 has 13 amino acids. The V gene lost 1 base and the J gene lost 9 bases, with 12 bases spanning the gap. How the authors handled the data: Counts of nucleated cells, estimated from reference gene primer amplification, were obtained. TCRdb's copy holds only in-frame clones and misses some; the assay was immunoSEQ multiplex PCR. V, J and clone size reflect that table, while D and trimming were determined from the DNA. Among a few hundred thousand clones listed, roughly 80% were seen once. This clonotype was sampled from a man in his forties or fifties who had recovered from COVID-19. Material: PBMCs or T cells enriched from blood (not recorded which). The chain combines TRBV25-1 with TRBJ1-1; no reliable D call. CDR3 sequence: CASSESSALKAFF. CDR3 nucleotide sequence: TGTGCCAGCAGTGAATCCAGCGCCCTGAAAGCTTTCTTT.